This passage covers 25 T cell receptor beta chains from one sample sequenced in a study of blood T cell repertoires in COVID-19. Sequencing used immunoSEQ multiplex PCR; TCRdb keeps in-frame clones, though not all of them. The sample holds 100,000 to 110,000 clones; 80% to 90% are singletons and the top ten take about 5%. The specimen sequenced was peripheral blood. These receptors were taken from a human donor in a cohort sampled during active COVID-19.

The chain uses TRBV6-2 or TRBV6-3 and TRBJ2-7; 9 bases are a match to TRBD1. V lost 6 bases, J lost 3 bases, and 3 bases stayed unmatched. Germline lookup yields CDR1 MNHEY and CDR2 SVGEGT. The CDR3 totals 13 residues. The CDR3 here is CASSWDRVYEQYF. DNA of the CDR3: TGTGCCAGCAGCTGGGACAGGGTCTACGAGCAGTACTTC.

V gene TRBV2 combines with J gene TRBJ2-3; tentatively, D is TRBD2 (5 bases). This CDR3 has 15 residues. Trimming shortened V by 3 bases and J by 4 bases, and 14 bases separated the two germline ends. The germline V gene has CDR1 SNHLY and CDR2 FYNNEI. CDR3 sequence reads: CASSDDYESPDTQYF. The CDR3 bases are TGTGCCAGCAGTGACGACTACGAAAGCCCAGATACGCAGTATTTT.

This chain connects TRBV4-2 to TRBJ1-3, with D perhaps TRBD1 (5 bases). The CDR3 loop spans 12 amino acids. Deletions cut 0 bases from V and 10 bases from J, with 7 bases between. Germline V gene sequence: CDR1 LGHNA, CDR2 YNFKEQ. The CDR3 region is CASSQDGGTIYF. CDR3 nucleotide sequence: TGTGCCAGCAGCCAAGATGGGGGGACCATATATTTT.

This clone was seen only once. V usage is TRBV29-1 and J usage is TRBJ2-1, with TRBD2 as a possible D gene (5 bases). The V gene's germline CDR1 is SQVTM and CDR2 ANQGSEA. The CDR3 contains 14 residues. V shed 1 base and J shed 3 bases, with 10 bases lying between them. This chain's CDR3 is CSVEAGTSYNEQFF. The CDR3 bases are TGCAGCGTTGAAGCAGGAACTAGCTACAATGAGCAGTTCTTC.

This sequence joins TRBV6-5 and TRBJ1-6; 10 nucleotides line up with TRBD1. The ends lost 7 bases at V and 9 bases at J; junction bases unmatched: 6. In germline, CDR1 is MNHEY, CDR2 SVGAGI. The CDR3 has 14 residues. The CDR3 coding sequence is TGTGCCAGCACAACGACAGGGGGCTCTTCACCCCTCCACTTT. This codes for CASTTTGGSSPLHF.

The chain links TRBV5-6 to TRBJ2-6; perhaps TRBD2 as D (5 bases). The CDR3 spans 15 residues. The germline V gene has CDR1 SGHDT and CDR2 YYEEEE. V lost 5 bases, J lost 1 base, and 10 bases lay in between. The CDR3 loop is CASRERLSGANVLTF. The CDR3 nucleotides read TGTGCCAGCAGAGAGCGGCTATCTGGGGCCAACGTCCTGACTTTC.

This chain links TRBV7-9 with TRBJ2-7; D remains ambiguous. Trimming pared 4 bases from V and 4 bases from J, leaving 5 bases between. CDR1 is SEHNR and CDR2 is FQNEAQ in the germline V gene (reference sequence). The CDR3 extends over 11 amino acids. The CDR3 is CASSYNYEQYF. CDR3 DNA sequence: TGTGCCAGCAGCTACAATTACGAGCAGTACTTC.

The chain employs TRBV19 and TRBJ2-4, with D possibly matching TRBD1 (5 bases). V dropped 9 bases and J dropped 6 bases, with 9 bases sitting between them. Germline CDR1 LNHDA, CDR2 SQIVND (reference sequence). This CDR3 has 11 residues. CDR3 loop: CASSDRNIQYF. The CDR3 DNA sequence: TGTGCCAGCAGCGACAGAAACATTCAGTACTTC.

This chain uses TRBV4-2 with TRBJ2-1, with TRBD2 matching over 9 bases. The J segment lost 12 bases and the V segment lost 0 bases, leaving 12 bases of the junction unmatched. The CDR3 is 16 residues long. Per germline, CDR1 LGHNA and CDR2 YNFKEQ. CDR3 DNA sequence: TGTGCCAGCAGCCAAGATTCAGCGGGAGGAGGGAGGGGGCAGTTCTTC. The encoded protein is CASSQDSAGGGRGQFF.

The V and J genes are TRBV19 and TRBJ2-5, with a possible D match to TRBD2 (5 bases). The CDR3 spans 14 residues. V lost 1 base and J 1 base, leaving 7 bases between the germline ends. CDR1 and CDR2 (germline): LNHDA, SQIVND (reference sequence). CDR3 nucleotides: TGTGCCAGTAGTATAGCGGGGTCCCAAGAGACCCAGTACTTC. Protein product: CASSIAGSQETQYF. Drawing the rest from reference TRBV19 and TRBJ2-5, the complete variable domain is DGGITQSPKYLFRKEGQNVTLSCEQNLNHDAMYWYRQDPGQGLRLIYYSQIVNDFQKGDIAEGYSVSREKKESFPLTVTSAQKNPTAFYLCASSIAGSQETQYFGPGTRLLVL.

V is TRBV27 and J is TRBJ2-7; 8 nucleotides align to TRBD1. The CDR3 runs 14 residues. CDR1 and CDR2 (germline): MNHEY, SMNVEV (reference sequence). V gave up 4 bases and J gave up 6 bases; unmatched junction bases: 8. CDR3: CASSSRGRTSEQYF. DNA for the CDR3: TGTGCCAGCAGTTCCAGGGGGCGAACCTCCGAGCAGTACTTC.

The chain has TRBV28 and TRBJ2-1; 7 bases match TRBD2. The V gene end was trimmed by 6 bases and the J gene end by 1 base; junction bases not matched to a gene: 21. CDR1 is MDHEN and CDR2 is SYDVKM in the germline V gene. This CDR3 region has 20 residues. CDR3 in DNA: TGTGCCAGCAGAACCACCGGGGGGAGCGAGGGGAGGAAGTCCTACAATGAGCAGTTCTTC. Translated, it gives CASRTTGGSEGRKSYNEQFF.

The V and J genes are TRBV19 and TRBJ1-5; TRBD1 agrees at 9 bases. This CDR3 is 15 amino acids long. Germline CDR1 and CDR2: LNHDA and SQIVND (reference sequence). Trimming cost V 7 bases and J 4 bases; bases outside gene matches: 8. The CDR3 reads CASTPDRGRNQPQHF. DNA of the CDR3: TGTGCCAGTACCCCGGACAGGGGTAGGAATCAGCCCCAGCATTTT.

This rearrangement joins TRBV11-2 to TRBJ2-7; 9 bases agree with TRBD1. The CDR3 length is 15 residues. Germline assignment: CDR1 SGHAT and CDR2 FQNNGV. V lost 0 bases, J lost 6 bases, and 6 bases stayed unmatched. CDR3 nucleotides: TGTGCCAGCAGCTTAGAACCGGGACAGGGAACCGAGCAGTACTTC. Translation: CASSLEPGQGTEQYF.

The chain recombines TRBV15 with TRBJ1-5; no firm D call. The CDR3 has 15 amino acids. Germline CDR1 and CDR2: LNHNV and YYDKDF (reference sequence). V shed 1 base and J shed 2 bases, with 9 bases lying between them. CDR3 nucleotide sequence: TGTGCCACCAGCAGAGCGAGGATGGGCAATCAGCCCCAGCATTTT. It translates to CATSRARMGNQPQHF.

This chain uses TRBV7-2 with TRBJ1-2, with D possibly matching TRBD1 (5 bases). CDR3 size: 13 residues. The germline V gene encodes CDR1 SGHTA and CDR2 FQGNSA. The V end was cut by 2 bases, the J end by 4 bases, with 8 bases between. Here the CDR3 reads CASSLPGRYGYTF. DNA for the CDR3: TGTGCCAGCAGCTTACCAGGGCGCTATGGCTACACCTTC.

CDR3: CASSEGTYYNEQFF. The CDR3 region has the DNA TGTGCCAGCAGTGAAGGGACATACTACAATGAGCAGTTCTTC. J is TRBJ2-1 and V is TRBV6-1; a possible D gene is TRBD1 (5 bases). Per germline, CDR1 MNHNS and CDR2 SASEGT. Trimming removed 1 base at V and 3 bases at J, with 7 bases between. The CDR3 loop spans 14 amino acids.

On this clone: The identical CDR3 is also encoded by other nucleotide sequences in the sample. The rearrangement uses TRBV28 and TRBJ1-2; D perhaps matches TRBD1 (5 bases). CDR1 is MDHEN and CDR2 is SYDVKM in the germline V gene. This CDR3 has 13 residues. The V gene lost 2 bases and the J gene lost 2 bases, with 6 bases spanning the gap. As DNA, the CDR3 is TGTGCCAGCAGTTTAGCAGGGAACTATGGCTACACCTTC. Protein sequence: CASSLAGNYGYTF.

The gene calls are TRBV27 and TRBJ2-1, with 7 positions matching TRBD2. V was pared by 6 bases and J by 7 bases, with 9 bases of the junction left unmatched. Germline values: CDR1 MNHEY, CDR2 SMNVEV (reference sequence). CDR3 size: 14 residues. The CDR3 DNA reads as TGTGCCAGCAGAAAGCGGGAAGTAGAGAATGAGCAGTTCTTC. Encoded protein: CASRKREVENEQFF.

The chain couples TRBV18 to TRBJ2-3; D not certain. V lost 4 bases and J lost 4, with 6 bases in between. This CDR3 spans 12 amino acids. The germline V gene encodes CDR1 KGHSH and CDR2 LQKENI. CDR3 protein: CASSLAPDTQYF. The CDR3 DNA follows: TGTGCCAGCTCACTAGCTCCAGATACGCAGTATTTT.

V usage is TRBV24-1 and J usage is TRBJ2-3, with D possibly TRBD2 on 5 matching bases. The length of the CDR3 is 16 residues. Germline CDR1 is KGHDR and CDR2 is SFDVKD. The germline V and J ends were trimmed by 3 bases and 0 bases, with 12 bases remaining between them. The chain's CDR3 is CATSDTSGTSTDTQYF. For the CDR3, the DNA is TGTGCCACCAGTGATACGAGCGGTACTAGCACAGATACGCAGTATTTT.

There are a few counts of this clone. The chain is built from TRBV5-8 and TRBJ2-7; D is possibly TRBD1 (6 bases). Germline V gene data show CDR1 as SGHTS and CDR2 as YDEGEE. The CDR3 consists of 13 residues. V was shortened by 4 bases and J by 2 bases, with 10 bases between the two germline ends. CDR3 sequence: CASSLRTAYEQYF. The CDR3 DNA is TGTGCCAGCAGCCTCCGGACAGCCTACGAGCAGTACTTC.

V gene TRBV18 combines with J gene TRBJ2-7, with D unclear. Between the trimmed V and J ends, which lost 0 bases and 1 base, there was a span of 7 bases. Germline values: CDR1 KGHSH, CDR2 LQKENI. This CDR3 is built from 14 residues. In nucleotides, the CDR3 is TGTGCCAGCTCACCACCGTCCAGTTCCTACGAGCAGTACTTC. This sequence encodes CASSPPSSSYEQYF.

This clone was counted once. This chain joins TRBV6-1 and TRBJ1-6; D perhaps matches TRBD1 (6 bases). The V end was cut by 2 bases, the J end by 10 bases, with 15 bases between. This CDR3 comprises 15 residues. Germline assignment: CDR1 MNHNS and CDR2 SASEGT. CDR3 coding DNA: TGTGCCAGCAGTGAACAGGGACAACTCGGGTCACCCCTCCACTTT. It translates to CASSEQGQLGSPLHF.

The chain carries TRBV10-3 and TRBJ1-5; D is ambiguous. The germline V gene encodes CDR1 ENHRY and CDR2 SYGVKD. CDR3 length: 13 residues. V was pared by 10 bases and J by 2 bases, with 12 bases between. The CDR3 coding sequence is TGTGCCACCGTAGAGTACGGCAATCAGCCCCAGCATTTT. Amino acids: CATVEYGNQPQHF.